In its sample, the clone carrying this T cell receptor (beta chain) was seen once. Its matching antigen is unknown. These data are taken from a study of cytomegalovirus exposure and HLA in healthy donors. Study observations and caveats: Many donors carried some public TCRs, although rarity characterized most TCR sequences. Several of the most significant clusters were apparently associated with common viral pathogens in a later analysis.

The CDR3 has 15 residues. The V end was cut by 1 base, the J end by 7 bases, with 14 bases between. The germline gives CDR1 LNHDA, CDR2 SQIVND (reference sequence). The PCR ran on 60 Vbeta and 13 Jbeta primers. The table came from immunoSEQ multiplex PCR; TCRdb's copy has only in-frame clones and leaves some out. The sample yields about 96,000 clones, 65% to 80% seen once. The TCR sequence derives from a man younger than 40 in good health and CMV-seronegative. Sequencing was performed on PBMCs. The chain carries TRBV19 and TRBJ1-5; maybe TRBD1 (6 bases). CDR3 coding DNA: TGTGCCAGTAGTATAGTGGTGCAGGGGTCCCAGCCCCAGCATTTT. It encodes CASSIVVQGSQPQHF. The whole variable domain, filled in from reference TRBV19 and TRBJ1-5, reads DGGITQSPKYLFRKEGQNVTLSCEQNLNHDAMYWYRQDPGQGLRLIYYSQIVNDFQKGDIAEGYSVSREKKESFPLTVTSAQKNPTAFYLCASSIVVQGSQPQHFGDGTRLSIL.